The entry that follows covers one T cell receptor beta chain sequence. This clonotype was seen at least ten times. Its cognate antigen has yet to be identified. No much larger clonotype is one base removed from it; base qualities were not supplied. Libraries from unsorted PBMCs were made from 2 million PBMCs kept in RNAlater at -80 degrees C until RNA extraction. Multiple sclerosis patients were enrolled in a US clinical protocol evaluating disease progression by magnetic resonance imaging. Peripheral blood was subjected to Ficoll-Hypaque density gradient centrifugation to isolate PBMCs, which were then cryopreserved in liquid nitrogen. cDNA was synthesized by template-switch 5'RACE using a primer with a 10-nucleotide random unique molecular identifier that tagged each TCR transcript. Over 160 million TCR-beta sequences, covering 15-18 subjects, were produced in each sequencing run. Total RNA was extracted with the RNeasy kit. Using the KAPA Real-time Library Amplification kit, TCR-beta VDJ regions were amplified with primers for the TCR constant region and the 5'RACE anchor. Sample indexes and Illumina adaptors were added in a first PCR, and a second PCR then increased library yield. After purification with Ampure beads, the TCR product of roughly 650 bp was size-selected on a 2% E-gel SizeSelection system. Before pooling, library quality was checked on a Bioanalyzer, concentration was measured with Qubit, and libraries were quantified with the Kapa Library Quantification kit. An Illumina HiSeq 2500 sequenced the libraries paired-end 2 x 150 bp. To increase sequence diversity, roughly 23-30% phiX was spiked into each library pool. Regarding the original processing steps: The quality-filtered reads were processed with the UMI-based MiGEC pipeline, whose error correction step removed more than 80% of the raw TCR sequences. VDJ genes were aligned to IMGT germline references, and clonotypes were defined by unique CDR3 amino acid sequence plus V-J genes. Clonal expansion, Shannon diversity and CDR3 relatedness were evaluated with VDJtools (CalcPairwiseDistances, ClusterSamples), while phylogenetic trees were built in CLCbio workbench. Clones with at least 8 unique UMIs were defined as expanded, with this threshold being based on coefficient-of-variation modelling across technical triplicates. TCRdb reworked the public reads: Q25 trimming with fastp, MiXCR clone assembly, productive beta chains retained. Every CDR3 protein is listed once, alongside the most common genes and DNA of its rows. TCRdb's processing, not the study's, gives the V and J calls here. This sample comprises approximately 74,000 distinct CDR3 sequences, less than 5.5% of them detected only once. The ten most abundant clones make up roughly 7% of the sample.

This sample is drawn from a study of neurological immune-mediated disorders (dated by TCRdb to the late 2010s). For the wider study: Among the roughly 35 multiple sclerosis patients, some 31 had relapsing-remitting MS and 3 had secondary progressive MS. The roughly 110 TCR-beta libraries included longitudinal samples, technical triplicates and paired sorted CD4+ and CD8+ T-cell subsets alongside PBMC samples. Peripheral blood TCR-beta repertoires from patients with HTLV-I-associated myelopathy (HAM/TSP), patients with multiple sclerosis, and healthy controls were compared in the study using UMI-based sequencing. The cohort comprised about 70 subjects: roughly 15 HAM/TSP patients, approximately 34 multiple sclerosis patients and around 20 healthy controls. Study-wide findings and limitations: TCR clonal expansion was greatest in HAM/TSP patients and smallest in MS patients, who ranked below even healthy controls. The MS cluster showed no association with clinical or MRI features, and the authors stated that larger cohorts are needed. In a phylogenetic analysis, the repertoires of 18 out of 34 MS patients fell into a single cluster of related CDR3 sequences, pointing to a possible signature at the repertoire level. No identical CDR3 amino acid sequences were found to be shared among expanded clones across subjects, suggesting that TCR-beta repertoires were private in all groups.

The V and J ends are trimmed by 4 bases and 5 bases, leaving 11 bases between them. Reading the germline V gene gives CDR1 SGHAT and CDR2 FQNNGV. The CDR3 runs 13 amino acids, cysteine and phenylalanine included. The DNA shown is the 39-base CDR3, in frame from base 1. The sequence joins TRBV11-2 to TRBJ1-1, with the D segment identity uncertain. The receptor was isolated from a man between 18 and 35 years old with multiple sclerosis. The sequenced sample consisted of PBMCs. DNA sequence: TGTGCCAGCAGCTGGTCAGGACTGACTGAAGCTTTCTTT. This encodes CASSWSGLTEAFF.